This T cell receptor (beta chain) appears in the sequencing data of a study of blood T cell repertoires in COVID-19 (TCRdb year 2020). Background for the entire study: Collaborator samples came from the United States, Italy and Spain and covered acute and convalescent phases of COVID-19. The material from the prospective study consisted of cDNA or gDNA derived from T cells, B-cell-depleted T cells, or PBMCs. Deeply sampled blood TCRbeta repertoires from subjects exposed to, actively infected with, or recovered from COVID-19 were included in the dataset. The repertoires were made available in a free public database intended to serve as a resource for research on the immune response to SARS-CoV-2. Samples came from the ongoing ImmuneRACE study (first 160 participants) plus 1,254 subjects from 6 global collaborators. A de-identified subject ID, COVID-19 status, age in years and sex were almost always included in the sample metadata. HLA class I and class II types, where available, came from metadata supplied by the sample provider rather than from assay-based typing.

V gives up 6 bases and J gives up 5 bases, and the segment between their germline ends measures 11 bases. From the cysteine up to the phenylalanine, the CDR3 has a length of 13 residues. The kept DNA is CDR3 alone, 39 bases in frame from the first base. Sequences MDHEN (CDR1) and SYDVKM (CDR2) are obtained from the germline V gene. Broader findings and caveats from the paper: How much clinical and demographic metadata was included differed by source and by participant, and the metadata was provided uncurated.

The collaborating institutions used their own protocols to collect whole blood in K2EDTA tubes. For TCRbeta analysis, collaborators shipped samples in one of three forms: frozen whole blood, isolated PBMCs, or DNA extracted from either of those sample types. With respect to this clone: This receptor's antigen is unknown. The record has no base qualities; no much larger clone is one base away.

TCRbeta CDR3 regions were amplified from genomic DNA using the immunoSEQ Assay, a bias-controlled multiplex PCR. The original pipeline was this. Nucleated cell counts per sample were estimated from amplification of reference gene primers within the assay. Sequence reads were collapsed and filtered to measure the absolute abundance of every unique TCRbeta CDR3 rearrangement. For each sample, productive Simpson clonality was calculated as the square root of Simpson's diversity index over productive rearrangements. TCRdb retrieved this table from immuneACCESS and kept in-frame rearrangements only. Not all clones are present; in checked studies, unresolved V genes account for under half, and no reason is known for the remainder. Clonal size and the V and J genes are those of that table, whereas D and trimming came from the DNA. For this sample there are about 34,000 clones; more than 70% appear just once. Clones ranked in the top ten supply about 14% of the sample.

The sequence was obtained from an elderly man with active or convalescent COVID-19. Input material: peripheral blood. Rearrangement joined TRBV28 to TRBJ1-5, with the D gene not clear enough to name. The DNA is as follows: TGTGCCAGCAGGTTCGGGTATGATCAGCCCCAGCATTTT. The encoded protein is CASRFGYDQPQHF.